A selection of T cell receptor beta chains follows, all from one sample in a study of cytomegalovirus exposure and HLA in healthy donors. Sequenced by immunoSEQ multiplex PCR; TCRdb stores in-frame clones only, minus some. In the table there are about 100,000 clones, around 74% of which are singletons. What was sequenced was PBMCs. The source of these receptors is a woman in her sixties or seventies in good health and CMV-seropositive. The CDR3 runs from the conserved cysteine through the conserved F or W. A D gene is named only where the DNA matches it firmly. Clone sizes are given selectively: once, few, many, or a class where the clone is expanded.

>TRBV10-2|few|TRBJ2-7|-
CASSTSSYEQYF
TGCGCCAGCAGTACTAGCTCCTACGAGCAGTACTTC
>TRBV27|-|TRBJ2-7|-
CASSSTPGGGHSYEQYF
TGTGCCAGCAGTTCAACCCCCGGCGGGGGCCATTCCTACGAGCAGTACTTC
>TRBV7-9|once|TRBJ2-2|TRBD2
CASSLVLADTGELFF
TGTGCCAGCAGCTTAGTACTAGCGGACACCGGGGAGCTGTTTTTT
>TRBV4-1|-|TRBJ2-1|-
CASSLFLGSNEQFF
TGCGCCAGCAGCCTTTTTTTGGGGAGCAATGAGCAGTTCTTC
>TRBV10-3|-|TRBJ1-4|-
CAIGAPATNEKLFF
TGTGCCATCGGGGCGCCTGCAACTAATGAAAAACTGTTTTTT
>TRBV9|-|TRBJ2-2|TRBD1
CASSVVGTVLTGELFF
TGTGCCAGCAGCGTAGTCGGGACAGTTCTCACCGGGGAGCTGTTTTTT
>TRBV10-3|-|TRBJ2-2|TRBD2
CAIKGLAGRTGELFF
TGTGCCATTAAAGGACTAGCGGGACGTACCGGGGAGCTGTTTTTT
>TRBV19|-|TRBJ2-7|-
CASSIGSGPAYEQYF
TGTGCCAGTAGTATCGGCAGCGGGCCAGCCTACGAGCAGTACTTC
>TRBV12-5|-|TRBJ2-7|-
CASGLGQANDYEQYF
TGTGCTAGTGGTTTGGGACAGGCGAACGACTACGAGCAGTACTTC
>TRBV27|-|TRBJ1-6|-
CASSSRDISSYNSPLHF
TGTGCCAGCAGTTCCCGGGACATCAGCTCCTATAATTCACCCCTCCACTTT
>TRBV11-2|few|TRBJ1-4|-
CASSRRTATNEKLFF
TGTGCCAGCAGCCGGAGGACAGCAACTAATGAAAAACTGTTTTTT
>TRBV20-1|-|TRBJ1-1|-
CSASHAEAFF
TGCAGTGCTAGCCATGCTGAAGCTTTCTTT
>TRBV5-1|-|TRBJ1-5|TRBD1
CASSQTGGAGQPQHF
TGCGCCAGCAGCCAAACAGGGGGCGCCGGACAGCCCCAGCATTTT
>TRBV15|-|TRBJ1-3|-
CATSRDDGQFPDSGNTIYF
TGTGCCACCAGCAGAGATGATGGACAGTTCCCAGACTCTGGAAACACCATATATTTT
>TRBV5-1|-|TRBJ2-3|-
CASRGLVGQAAGTQYF
TGCGCCAGCAGGGGGTTGGTAGGCCAGGCGGCGGGTACGCAGTATTTT
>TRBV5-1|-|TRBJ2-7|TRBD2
CASSAEMPGLASSSYEQYF
TGCGCCAGCAGCGCAGAAATGCCGGGACTAGCGAGTAGCTCCTACGAGCAGTACTTC